The 18 T cell receptor beta chains given below trace back to one sample, sequenced in a study of blood T cells in healthy people across ages. Next came a second PCR, run for about 7 to 12 cycles, which used a sample-barcoded 5' primer along with a J-beta primer mix. TCRdb used MiXCR to reprocess the 5' RACE reads, holding one entry per CDR3 protein. The data contain 850,000 to 950,000 distinct CDR3 sequences, about 28% of them seen just once; the ten biggest clones take up 15% to 20%. Sequences were obtained from blood. All receptors derive from a woman older than 75 in good health.

This clonotype was detected only a few times. The V and J genes are TRBV25-1 and TRBJ1-1; TRBD1 might be the D (6 bases). Germline assignment: CDR1 MGHDK and CDR2 SYGVNS. V lost 2 bases to trimming and J lost 0 bases, with 7 bases between them. The CDR3 has 14 amino acids. CDR3 DNA: TGTGCCAGCAGTGAACCAGGGGTGAACACTGAAGCTTTCTTT. Protein sequence: CASSEPGVNTEAFF.

This clonotype was observed at least ten times. This chain joins TRBV7-2 and TRBJ1-2; no clear D. V lost 0 bases, J lost 7 bases, and 6 bases lay in between. The CDR3 is 12 amino acids. CDR1 and CDR2 (germline): SGHTA, FQGNSA. The CDR3 sequence is CASSLAGGGYTF. The CDR3 coding sequence is TGTGCCAGCAGCTTAGCCGGCGGTGGCTACACCTTC.

This clonotype was recorded many times. The chain carries TRBV5-5 and TRBJ2-3; a possible D gene is TRBD1 (6 bases). Germline loops: CDR1 SGHKS, CDR2 YYEKEE (reference sequence). V shed 0 bases and J shed 4 bases, with 9 bases lying between them. CDR3 length: 14 residues. The DNA for the CDR3 is TGTGCCAGCAGCTTGGGGGGGCGCGCAGATACGCAGTATTTT. Encoded protein: CASSLGGRADTQYF.

CDR3 DNA: TGTGCCAGCAGTCCTCCGGGACTAGGGGCCTACAATGAGCAGTTCTTC. Translation: CASSPPGLGAYNEQFF. The V call is TRBV12-3 or TRBV12-4, the J call TRBJ2-1, with 8 bases matching TRBD2. The ends lost 5 bases at V and 2 bases at J; junction bases unmatched: 8. This CDR3 has 16 residues.

This clonotype appeared many times. The rearrangement links TRBV5-1 to TRBJ2-3, with D uncertain. V shed 8 bases and J shed 2 bases, with 9 bases lying between them. Germline V gene lookup returns CDR1 SGHRS and CDR2 YFSETQ. The CDR3 sequence is 12 residues long. CDR3 bases: TGCGCCAGTCGGGTAGCCACAGATACGCAGTATTTT. Protein product: CASRVATDTQYF.

This rearrangement joins TRBV3-1 to TRBJ2-7; perhaps TRBD1 as D (6 bases). CDR3 length: 14 residues. Germline V CDR1 and CDR2: LGHDT, YNNKEL (reference sequence). Trimming pared 1 base from V and 2 bases from J, leaving 9 bases between. The DNA of the CDR3 is TGTGCCAGCAGCCAAGCAACAGGGACCTACGAGCAGTACTTC. Its protein product is CASSQATGTYEQYF.

V usage is TRBV12-3 or TRBV12-4 and J usage is TRBJ1-6; possibly TRBD1 for D (5 bases). This CDR3 region has 16 residues. V lost 2 bases, J lost 8 bases, and 16 bases lay in between. CDR3 sequence: CASSLKGAAGHSPLHF. The CDR3 DNA sequence: TGTGCCAGCAGTTTAAAGGGCGCGGCGGGGCATTCACCCCTCCACTTT.

This clonotype has more than one count but fewer than ten. This chain links TRBV19 with TRBJ2-1; 7 bases fit TRBD1. Germline V gene sequence: CDR1 LNHDA, CDR2 SQIVND (reference sequence). The CDR3 sequence is 16 residues long. The junction had 7 bases not matched to a gene; V was cut back by 5 bases and J by 0 bases. DNA for the CDR3: TGTGCCAGTAGTGGCAGACAGGGAAGCTCCTACAATGAGCAGTTCTTC. Translation gives CASSGRQGSSYNEQFF.

This clonotype was seen repeatedly, ten times or more. This rearrangement joins TRBV3-1 to TRBJ2-5; D might be TRBD1 or TRBD2, each matching 5 bases. CDR1 and CDR2 (germline): LGHDT, YNNKEL (reference sequence). V was clipped by 0 bases and J by 1 base, with 24 bases between them. This CDR3 contains 20 residues. The CDR3: CASSQDGLANRDQAQETQYF. Written as DNA, the CDR3 is TGTGCCAGCAGCCAAGATGGGTTGGCAAACCGGGACCAGGCCCAAGAGACCCAGTACTTC.

The chain carries TRBV7-2 and TRBJ2-7, with TRBD2 as a possible D gene (6 bases). The germline CDR1 and CDR2 sequences are SGHTA and FQGNSA. The CDR3 totals 13 residues. V was pared by 3 bases and J by 4 bases, with 10 bases between. The CDR3 sequence is CASSFGGPYEQYF. CDR3 DNA: TGTGCCAGCAGCTTCGGGGGTCCGTACGAGCAGTACTTC. Variable domain in full (rest from reference TRBV7-2 and TRBJ2-7): GAGVSQSPSNKVTEKGKDVELRCDPISGHTALYWYRQSLGQGLEFLIYFQGNSAPDKSGLPSDRFSAERTGGSVSTLTIQRTQQEDSAVYLCASSFGGPYEQYFGPGTRLTVT.

The chain couples TRBV18 to TRBJ2-3; the D call may be TRBD1 or TRBD2 (6 bases each). With 6 bases removed from V and 2 bases from J, the gap between germline ends came to 24 bases. Germline loops: CDR1 KGHSH, CDR2 LQKENI. This CDR3 is built from 18 residues. The CDR3 loop is CASSLRDKGGQVTDTQYF. The CDR3 nucleotides are TGTGCCAGCTCGCTCCGGGACAAAGGAGGGCAGGTCACAGATACGCAGTATTTT.

This clonotype was counted only a few times. This rearrangement joins TRBV11-3 to TRBJ1-4, with D maybe TRBD1 (6 bases). The germline V gene has CDR1 SGHNT and CDR2 YENEEA. The V and J ends lost 2 bases and 8 bases respectively, with 18 bases between them. This CDR3 comprises 16 residues. The CDR3 reads CASSLFLGGGSEKLFF. CDR3 DNA sequence: TGTGCCAGCAGCTTATTCCTCGGGGGCGGGTCGGAAAAACTGTTTTTT.

The gene calls are TRBV4-1 and TRBJ2-5, with D tentatively TRBD2 (6 bases). The DNA end lines up better with TRBJ2-7; the J call may be wrong. This CDR3 region has 16 residues. The germline V gene encodes CDR1 MGHRA and CDR2 YSYEKL. The CDR3 bases are TGCGCCAGCAGCCAACTTGATATGGGACTCCCCCGCGAGCAGTACTTC. Its protein product is CASSQLDMGLPREQYF.

In regard to this clonotype: A clone one base away is much larger, so this may be a read error. This sequence joins TRBV20-1 and TRBJ1-6; D call uncertain. CDR1 and CDR2 from the germline V gene are DFQATT and SNEGSKA (reference sequence). CDR3 length: 13 amino acids. This CDR3 reads CSARDWDNPPLHF. The CDR3 DNA sequence: TGCAGTGCTAGAGATTGGGATAATCCACCCCTCCACTTT.

Ten or more counts support this clonotype. This chain links TRBV7-2 with TRBJ2-3, with 11 bases that match TRBD1. Germline CDR1 reads SGHTA; CDR2 reads FQGNSA. Trimming cost V 5 bases and J 4 bases; bases outside gene matches: 5. CDR3 length: 15 residues. CDR3 DNA: TGTGCCAGCAGCCCCCGGACAGGGGGCCCAGATACGCAGTATTTT. It translates to CASSPRTGGPDTQYF.

The sample holds many counts of this clonotype. The chain uses TRBV6-5 and TRBJ2-3, with TRBD1 matching 8 bases. Germline V lookup: CDR1 MNHEY, CDR2 SVGAGI. The CDR3 contains 15 residues. V was pared by 2 bases and J by 4 bases, with 5 bases of the junction left unmatched. Written as DNA, the CDR3 is TGTGCCAGCAGTTACCGATCGACAGGGGCAGATACGCAGTATTTT. The encoded protein is CASSYRSTGADTQYF.

This clonotype was detected only a few times. The chain employs TRBV20-1 and TRBJ1-5, with TRBD1 matching over 9 bases. Germline V gene data show CDR1 as DFQATT and CDR2 as SNEGSKA (reference sequence). The length of the CDR3 is 18 residues. V lost 1 base and J lost 5; bases outside the gene matches: 15. The CDR3 DNA reads as TGCAGTGCTAGAGGGGACAGGGAACCTCGACGCCCTTATCAGCCCCAGCATTTT. It is translated as CSARGDREPRRPYQPQHF.

This clonotype was seen at least ten times. This chain joins TRBV20-1 and TRBJ2-7, with D possibly being TRBD1 or TRBD2 (5 bases each). The CDR3 sequence is 14 residues long. Germline V CDR1 and CDR2: DFQATT, SNEGSKA (reference sequence). With 4 bases removed from V and 2 bases from J, the gap between germline ends came to 15 bases. The DNA of the CDR3 is TGCAGTGCTACTCCGGGACCAGGAGCCTACGAGCAGTACTTC. It codes for CSATPGPGAYEQYF.